The next 7 T cell receptor beta chains were all read from a single sample in a study of cytomegalovirus exposure and HLA in healthy donors. PCR primers comprised 60 Vbeta and 13 Jbeta primers. Some clones are missing from TCRdb's copy, which holds only in-frame ones; the method was immunoSEQ multiplex PCR. The repertoire holds approximately 150,000 clones, with about 73% as singletons. The sequenced sample was PBMCs. Receptors originate from a woman in her forties or fifties in good health and CMV-seropositive.

The chain has TRBV18 and TRBJ2-5; the D gene is possibly TRBD1 (6 bases). Between the trimmed V and J ends, which lost 6 bases and 5 bases, there was a span of 10 bases. Germline V gene sequence: CDR1 KGHSH, CDR2 LQKENI. The CDR3 is made up of 12 amino acids. CDR3: CASSTRGETQYF. The CDR3, as DNA: TGTGCCAGCTCTACTAGGGGGGAGACCCAGTACTTC.

The chain is built from TRBV6-1 and TRBJ2-3; D gene uncertain. Germline CDR1 MNHNS, CDR2 SASEGT. The CDR3 consists of 13 residues. Trimming cost V 7 bases and J 4 bases, with 12 bases left between them. CDR3 sequence: CASTLHLADTQYF. CDR3 nucleotide sequence: TGTGCCAGCACTTTACACCTCGCAGATACGCAGTATTTT.

The gene calls are TRBV7-3 and TRBJ2-1, with 9 bases identical to TRBD2. Germline V lookup: CDR1 SGHTA, CDR2 FQGTGA. The CDR3 extends over 14 amino acids. V shed 1 base, J shed 10 bases, and the junction held 5 bases outside the gene matches. CDR3 sequence reads: CASSLSGGADEQFF. DNA for the CDR3: TGTGCCAGCAGCTTAAGCGGGGGGGCAGACGAGCAGTTCTTC.

V and J are TRBV5-8 and TRBJ2-1, with TRBD2 identical over 10 bases. CDR3 length: 16 residues. The V gene end was trimmed by 0 bases and the J gene end by 3 bases; junction bases not matched to a gene: 3. Germline V gives CDR1 SGHTS, CDR2 YDEGEE. CDR3 loop: CASSLGTSGFYNEQFF. CDR3 coding DNA: TGTGCCAGCAGCTTGGGGACTAGCGGTTTCTACAATGAGCAGTTCTTC.

The rearrangement joins TRBV6-5 to TRBJ2-3; perhaps TRBD1 as D (6 bases). Germline V CDR1 and CDR2: MNHEY, SVGAGI. The CDR3 covers 13 residues. V was cut by 10 bases and J by 2 bases, with 13 bases left in between. The chain's CDR3 is CATHRDPTDTQYF. CDR3 DNA sequence: TGTGCCACCCACAGGGATCCCACAGATACGCAGTATTTT.

This chain joins TRBV7-6 and TRBJ1-1; 8 positions match TRBD1. CDR3 length: 14 amino acids. J lost 4 bases, V lost 1 base, and 2 bases had no gene match. Germline values: CDR1 SGHVS, CDR2 FNYEAQ. The CDR3 protein is CASSLGTGFTEAFF. CDR3 in DNA: TGTGCCAGCAGCTTAGGGACAGGGTTCACTGAAGCTTTCTTT. Filled out from reference TRBV7-6 and TRBJ1-1, the complete variable domain reads GAGVSQSPRYKVTKRGQDVALRCDPISGHVSLYWYRQALGQGPEFLTYFNYEAQQDKSGLPNDRFSAERPEGSISTLTIQRTEQRDSAMYRCASSLGTGFTEAFFGQGTRLTVV.

The chain combines TRBV6-5 with TRBJ1-1, with 9 bases aligning to TRBD1. This CDR3 spans 14 amino acids. CDR1 is MNHEY and CDR2 is SVGAGI in the germline V gene. The V segment lost 6 bases and the J segment 1 base; nucleotides outside the gene matches: 3. In nucleotides, the CDR3 is TGTGCCAGCAGGGGGGACAGGGCGAACACTGAAGCTTTCTTT. It specifies CASRGDRANTEAFF.